This record concerns one T cell receptor beta chain sequence. The antigen is not known. The CDR3 totals 16 residues. Germline values: CDR1 SGHKS, CDR2 YYEKEE (reference sequence). Unmatched junction bases numbered 9, after V lost 1 base and J lost 4 bases. These data belong to a study of T cells in Graves' hyperthyroidism and ophthalmopathy. The study, taken as a whole, reports: Stable hyperthyroidism and ophthalmopathy were separated using 13 V-J signatures.

What was amplified from RNA transcripts were TCR beta CDR3 regions. With the HTBI primer set, the TCR CDR3 went through a first round of RT-PCR. TCRdb reprocessed the multiplex PCR reads via MiXCR and lists one record per CDR3 protein. The table shows 490,000 or so distinct CDR3 sequences, with around 15% occurring only once. The gene calls are TRBV5-5 and TRBJ2-3; 7 positions match TRBD1. The receptor was isolated from a woman in her twenties or thirties with Graves' ophthalmopathy. The sequenced material came from blood. The CDR3 sequence is CASSLSGGAPPDTQYF. CDR3 sequence (DNA): TGTGCCAGCAGCTTGTCAGGGGGAGCTCCCCCAGATACGCAGTATTTT.